The text below deals with one TCR beta chain. Its target antigen remains unknown. No clone much larger than this one lies a single base away; base qualities are absent. The library was made by PCR. Sequencing instrument: Illumina HiSeq 2500. TCR library preparation used molecular barcoding, with unique molecular identifiers applied to normalize quantification of the TCRbeta repertoire. Clones were called with MiXCR by TCRdb after fastp trimmed the public reads at Q25, and only in-frame beta chains were retained. Entries that share a CDR3 protein sequence are merged under the most common genes and DNA. Present in this sample are under 850,000 distinct CDR3 sequences, under 15% of which were seen just once. The top ten constitute around 0.8% of the sample. The data were obtained in a study of T-cell reconstitution after alpha-beta-depleted transplantation in children (dated by TCRdb to the mid-2010s). A note on the overall study: Using TCR repertoire profiling, the study quantitatively followed how T-cell immune reconstitution unfolded in children after TCRalphabeta/CD19-depleted allogeneic hematopoietic cell transplantation.

The CDR3 contains 13 residues, cysteine and phenylalanine counted. Only the CDR3 DNA is retained, 39 bases long and in frame from the first base. V lost 6 bases and J lost 5 bases, and the count of bases not matched to a germline gene is 5. General findings and caveats noted by the study authors: Apparently early alphabetaT-cell count recovery about two months after transplant reportedly relied on only several hundred rapidly expanded clones derived from non-depleted graft cells. In some patients, high TCRbeta diversity at day 60 was attributed to recipient T cells and intrathymic progenitors that had survived conditioning. Hyperexpanded clone frequencies declined over subsequent months; after one year, T-cell counts and TCRbeta diversity were mostly attributed to newly produced T cells.

Explained via the paper, the treatment or condition label denotes: allogeneic hematopoietic cell transplantation with graft depleted of TCRalphabeta T cells and CD19 B cells. Transplant recipients were children who received TCRalphabeta/CD19-depleted allogeneic hematopoietic cell grafts. The receptor's source is a girl aged 2 to 9 with congenital amegakaryocytic thrombocytopenia, due to receive a stem cell transplant. Recombination connected TRBV12-3 or TRBV12-4 to TRBJ2-5; TRBD1 aligns with 8 central bases. The sample consisted of PBMCs, taken before TCRalphabeta/CD19-depleted stem cell transplant. The nucleotide sequence is TGTGCCAGCAGGCTGACAGGGGTGGAGACCCAGTACTTC. Its protein product is CASRLTGVETQYF.